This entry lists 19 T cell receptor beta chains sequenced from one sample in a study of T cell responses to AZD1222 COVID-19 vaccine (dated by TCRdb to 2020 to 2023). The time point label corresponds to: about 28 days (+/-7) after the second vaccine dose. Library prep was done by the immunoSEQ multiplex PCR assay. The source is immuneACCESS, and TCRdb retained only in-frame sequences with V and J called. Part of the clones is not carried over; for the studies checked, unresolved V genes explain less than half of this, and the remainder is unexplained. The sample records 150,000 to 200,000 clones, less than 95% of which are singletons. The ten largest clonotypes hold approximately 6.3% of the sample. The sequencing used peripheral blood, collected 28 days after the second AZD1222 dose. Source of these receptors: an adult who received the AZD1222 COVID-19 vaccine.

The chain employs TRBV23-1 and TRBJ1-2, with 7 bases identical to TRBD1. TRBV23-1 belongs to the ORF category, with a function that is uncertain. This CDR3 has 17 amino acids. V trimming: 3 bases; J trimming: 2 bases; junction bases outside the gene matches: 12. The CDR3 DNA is TGCGCCAGCAGTCACCACAATTCGGGACAGACGAACTATGGCTACACCTTC. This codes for CASSHHNSGQTNYGYTF.

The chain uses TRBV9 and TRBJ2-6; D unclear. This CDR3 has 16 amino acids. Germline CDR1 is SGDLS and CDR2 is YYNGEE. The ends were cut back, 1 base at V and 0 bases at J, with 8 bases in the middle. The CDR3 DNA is TGTGCCAGCAGCGTACCCGTTCCCTCTGGGGCCAACGTCCTGACTTTC. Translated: CASSVPVPSGANVLTF.

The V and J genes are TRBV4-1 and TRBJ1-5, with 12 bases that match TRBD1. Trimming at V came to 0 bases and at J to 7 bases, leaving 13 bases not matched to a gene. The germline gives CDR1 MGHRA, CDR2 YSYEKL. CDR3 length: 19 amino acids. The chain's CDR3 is CASSQDPSGTGGAGQPQHF. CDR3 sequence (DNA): TGCGCCAGCAGCCAAGATCCATCCGGGACAGGGGGCGCGGGGCAGCCCCAGCATTTT.

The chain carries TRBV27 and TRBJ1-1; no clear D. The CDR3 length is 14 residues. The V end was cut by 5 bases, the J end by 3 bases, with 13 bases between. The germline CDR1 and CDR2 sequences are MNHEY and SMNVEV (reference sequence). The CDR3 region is CASSARGPDTEAFF. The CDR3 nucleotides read TGTGCCAGCAGTGCCCGCGGGCCCGACACTGAAGCTTTCTTT.

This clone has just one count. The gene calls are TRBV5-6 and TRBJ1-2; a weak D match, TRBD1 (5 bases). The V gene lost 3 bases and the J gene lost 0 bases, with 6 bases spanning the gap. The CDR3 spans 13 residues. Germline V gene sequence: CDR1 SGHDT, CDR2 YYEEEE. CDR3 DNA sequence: TGTGCCAGCAGCTCGACAGCTAACTATGGCTACACCTTC. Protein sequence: CASSSTANYGYTF.

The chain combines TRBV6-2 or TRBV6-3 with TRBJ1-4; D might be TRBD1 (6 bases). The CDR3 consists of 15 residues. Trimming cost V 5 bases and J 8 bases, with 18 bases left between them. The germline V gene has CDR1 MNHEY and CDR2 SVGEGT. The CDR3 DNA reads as TGTGCCAGCAGTGATGGACAGCTGCTTAGGGAAAAACTGTTTTTT. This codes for CASSDGQLLREKLFF.

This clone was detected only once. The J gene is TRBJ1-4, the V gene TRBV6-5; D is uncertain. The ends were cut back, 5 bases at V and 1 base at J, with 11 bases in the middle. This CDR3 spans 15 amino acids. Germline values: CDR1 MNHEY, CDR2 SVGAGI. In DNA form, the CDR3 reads TGTGCCAGCAGTCCCCGGACGGTAACTAATGAAAAACTGTTTTTT. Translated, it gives CASSPRTVTNEKLFF.

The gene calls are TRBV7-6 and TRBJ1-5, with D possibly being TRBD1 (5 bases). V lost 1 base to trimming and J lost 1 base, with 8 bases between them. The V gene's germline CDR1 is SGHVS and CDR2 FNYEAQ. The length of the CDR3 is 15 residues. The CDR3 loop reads CASSLGGSSNQPQHF. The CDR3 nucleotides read TGTGCCAGCAGCTTAGGGGGGTCGAGCAATCAGCCCCAGCATTTT.

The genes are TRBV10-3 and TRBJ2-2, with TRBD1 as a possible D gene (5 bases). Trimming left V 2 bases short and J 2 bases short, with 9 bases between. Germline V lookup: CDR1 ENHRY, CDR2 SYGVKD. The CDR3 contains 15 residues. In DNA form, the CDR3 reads TGTGCCATCAGTGAGACAGGCCCCAACACCGGGGAGCTGTTTTTT. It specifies CAISETGPNTGELFF.

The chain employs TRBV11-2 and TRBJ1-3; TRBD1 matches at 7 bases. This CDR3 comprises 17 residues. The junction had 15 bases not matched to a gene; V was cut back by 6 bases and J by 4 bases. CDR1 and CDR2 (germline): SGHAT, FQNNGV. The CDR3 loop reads CASSYLQGSISGNTIYF. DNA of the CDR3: TGTGCCAGCAGTTACCTACAGGGGTCGATTTCCGGAAACACCATATATTTT. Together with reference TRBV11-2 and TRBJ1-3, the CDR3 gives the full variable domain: EAGVAQSPRYKIIEKRQSVAFWCNPISGHATLYWYQQILGQGPKLLIQFQNNGVVDDSQLPKDRFSAERLKGVDSTLKIQPAKLEDSAVYLCASSYLQGSISGNTIYFGEGSWLTVV.

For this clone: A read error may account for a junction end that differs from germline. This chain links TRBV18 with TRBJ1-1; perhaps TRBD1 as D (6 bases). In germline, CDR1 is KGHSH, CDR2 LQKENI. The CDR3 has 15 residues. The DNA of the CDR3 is TGTGCCACCTCACCACGGGGGGGGGCAAGTACTGAAGCTTTCTTT. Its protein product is CATSPRGGASTEAFF.

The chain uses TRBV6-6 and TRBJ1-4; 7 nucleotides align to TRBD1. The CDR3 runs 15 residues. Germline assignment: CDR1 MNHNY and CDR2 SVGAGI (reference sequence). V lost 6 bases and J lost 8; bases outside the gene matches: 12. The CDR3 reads CASSNGAGGGEKLFF. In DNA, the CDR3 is TGTGCCAGCAGCAACGGGGCAGGGGGAGGAGAAAAACTGTTTTTT.

The CDR3 spells CASSWDGDIQPQHF. In DNA form, the CDR3 reads TGCGCCAGCAGCTGGGACGGCGATATTCAGCCCCAGCATTTT. The J gene is TRBJ1-5, the V gene TRBV5-1; possibly TRBD1 for D (5 bases). Germline V gene data show CDR1 as SGHRS and CDR2 as YFSETQ. The CDR3 runs 14 residues. The germline V and J ends were trimmed by 3 bases and 6 bases, with 13 bases remaining between them.

The CDR3 sequence: CASNLMTGSYGYTF. CDR3 in DNA: TGTGCCAGCAACCTAATGACAGGGTCCTATGGCTACACCTTC. This chain connects TRBV7-2 to TRBJ1-2; TRBD1 agrees at 7 bases. The CDR3 has 14 amino acids. Germline V gene lookup returns CDR1 SGHTA and CDR2 FQGNSA. V lost 7 bases, J lost 4 bases, and 9 bases stayed unmatched.

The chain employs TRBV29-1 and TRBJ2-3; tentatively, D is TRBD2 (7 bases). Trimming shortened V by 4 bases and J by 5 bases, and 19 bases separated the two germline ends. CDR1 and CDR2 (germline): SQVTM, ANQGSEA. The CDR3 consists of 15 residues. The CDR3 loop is CSVGGVGGAGDTQYF. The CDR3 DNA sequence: TGCAGCGTTGGGGGCGTTGGGGGGGCCGGAGATACGCAGTATTTT.

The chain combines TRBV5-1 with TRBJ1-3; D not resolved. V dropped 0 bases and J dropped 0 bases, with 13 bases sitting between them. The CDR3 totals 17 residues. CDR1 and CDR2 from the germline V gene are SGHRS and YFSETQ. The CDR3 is CASSLVSPQDSGNTIYF. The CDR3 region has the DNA TGCGCCAGCAGCTTGGTGTCCCCCCAGGACTCTGGAAACACCATATATTTT. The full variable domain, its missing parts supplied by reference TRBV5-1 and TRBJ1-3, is KAGVTQTPRYLIKTRGQQVTLSCSPISGHRSVSWYQQTPGQGLQFLFEYFSETQRNKGNFPGRFSGRQFSNSRSEMNVSTLELGDSALYLCASSLVSPQDSGNTIYFGEGSWLTVV.

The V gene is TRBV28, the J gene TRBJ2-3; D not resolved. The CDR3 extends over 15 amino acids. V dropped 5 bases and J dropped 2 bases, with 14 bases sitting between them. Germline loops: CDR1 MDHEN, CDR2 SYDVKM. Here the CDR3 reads CASSRKTSTTDTQYF. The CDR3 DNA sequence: TGTGCCAGCAGTCGGAAAACCTCTACCACAGATACGCAGTATTTT.

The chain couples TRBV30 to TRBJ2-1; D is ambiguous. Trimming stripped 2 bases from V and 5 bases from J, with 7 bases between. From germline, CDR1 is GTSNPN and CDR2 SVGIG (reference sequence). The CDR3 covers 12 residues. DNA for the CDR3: TGTGCCTGGAGTAAACCAAACAATGAGCAGTTCTTC. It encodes CAWSKPNNEQFF. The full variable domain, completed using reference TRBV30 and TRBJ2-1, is SQTIHQWPATLVQPVGSPLSLECTVEGTSNPNLYWYRQAAGRGLQLLFYSVGIGQISSEVPQNLSASRPQDRQFILSSKKLLLSDSGFYLCAWSKPNNEQFFGPGTRLTVL.

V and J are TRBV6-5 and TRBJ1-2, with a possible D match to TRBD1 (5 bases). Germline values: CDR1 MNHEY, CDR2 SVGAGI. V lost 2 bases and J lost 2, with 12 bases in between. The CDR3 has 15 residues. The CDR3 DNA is TGTGCCAGCAGTTACCTGGCAGGGCCCAACTATGGCTACACCTTC. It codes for CASSYLAGPNYGYTF.